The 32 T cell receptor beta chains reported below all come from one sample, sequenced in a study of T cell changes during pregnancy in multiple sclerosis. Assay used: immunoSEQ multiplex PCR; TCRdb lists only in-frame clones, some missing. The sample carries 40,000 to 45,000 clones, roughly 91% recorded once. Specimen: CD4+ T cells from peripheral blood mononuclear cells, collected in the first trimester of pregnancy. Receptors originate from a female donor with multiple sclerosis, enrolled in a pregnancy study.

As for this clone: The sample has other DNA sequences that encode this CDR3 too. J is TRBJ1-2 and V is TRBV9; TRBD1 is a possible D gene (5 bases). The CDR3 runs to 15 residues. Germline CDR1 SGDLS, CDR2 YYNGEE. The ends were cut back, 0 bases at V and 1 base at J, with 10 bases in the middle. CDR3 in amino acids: CASSVAPRGNYGYTF. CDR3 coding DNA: TGTGCCAGCAGCGTAGCTCCAAGGGGTAACTATGGCTACACCTTC.

The CDR3 region is CASSPPPGTAPYF. The DNA for the CDR3 is TGTGCCAGTAGTCCCCCTCCCGGGACAGCGCCTTATTTT. The rearrangement joins TRBV19 to TRBJ2-3, with 7 bases lining up with TRBD1. The junction had 14 bases not matched to a gene; V was cut back by 5 bases and J by 15 bases. CDR3 size: 13 residues. Per germline, CDR1 LNHDA and CDR2 SQIVND (reference sequence).

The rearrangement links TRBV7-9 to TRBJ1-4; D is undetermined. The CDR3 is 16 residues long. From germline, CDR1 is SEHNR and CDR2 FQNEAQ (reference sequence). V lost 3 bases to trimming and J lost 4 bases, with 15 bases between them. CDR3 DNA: TGTGCCAGCAGCTTTTTACGAGGAGAACTTAATGAAAAACTGTTTTTT. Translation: CASSFLRGELNEKLFF.

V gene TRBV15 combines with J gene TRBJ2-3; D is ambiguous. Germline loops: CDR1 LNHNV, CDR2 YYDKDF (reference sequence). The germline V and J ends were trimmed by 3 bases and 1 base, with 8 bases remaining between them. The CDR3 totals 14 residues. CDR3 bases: TGTGCCACCAGCAGGGCCAAAGGCACAGATACGCAGTATTTT. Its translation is CATSRAKGTDTQYF. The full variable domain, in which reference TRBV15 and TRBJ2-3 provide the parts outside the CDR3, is DAMVIQNPRYQVTQFGKPVTLSCSQTLNHNVMYWYQQKSSQAPKLLFHYYDKDFNNEADTPDNFQSRRPNTSFCFLDIRSPGLGDTAMYLCATSRAKGTDTQYFGPGTRLTVL.

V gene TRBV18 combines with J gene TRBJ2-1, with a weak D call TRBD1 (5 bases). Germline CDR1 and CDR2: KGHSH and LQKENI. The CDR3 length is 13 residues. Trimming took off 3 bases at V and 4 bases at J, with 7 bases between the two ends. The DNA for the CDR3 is TGTGCCAGCTCACCGACAGTATACAATGAGCAGTTCTTC. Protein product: CASSPTVYNEQFF.

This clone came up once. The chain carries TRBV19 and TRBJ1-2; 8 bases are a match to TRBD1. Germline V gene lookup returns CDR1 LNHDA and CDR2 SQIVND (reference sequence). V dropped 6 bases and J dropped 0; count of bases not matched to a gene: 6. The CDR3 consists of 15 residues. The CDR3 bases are TGTGCCAGTAGACTCGACAGGGGAGCTAACTATGGCTACACCTTC. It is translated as CASRLDRGANYGYTF.

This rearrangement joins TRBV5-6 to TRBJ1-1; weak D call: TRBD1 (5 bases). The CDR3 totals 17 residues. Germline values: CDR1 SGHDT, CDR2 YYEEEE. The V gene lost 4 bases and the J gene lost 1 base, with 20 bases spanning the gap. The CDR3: CASSIGQFGHRNTEAFF. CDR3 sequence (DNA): TGTGCCAGCAGCATTGGACAATTCGGACACAGGAACACTGAAGCTTTCTTT.

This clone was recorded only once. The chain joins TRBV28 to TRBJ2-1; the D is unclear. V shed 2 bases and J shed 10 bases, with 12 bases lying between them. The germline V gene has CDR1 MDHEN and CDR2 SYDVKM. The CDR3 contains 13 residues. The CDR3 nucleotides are TGTGCCAGCAGTTTAATGCAGGCCTCAGAGCAGTTCTTC. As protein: CASSLMQASEQFF.

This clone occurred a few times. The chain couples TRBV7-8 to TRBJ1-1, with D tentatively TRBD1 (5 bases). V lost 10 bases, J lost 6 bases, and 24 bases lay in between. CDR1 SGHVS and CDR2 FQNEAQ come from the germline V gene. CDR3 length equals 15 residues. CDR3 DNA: TGTGCCACCTCTAGGGATGGGGGGAGGGCACCTGAAGCTTTCTTT. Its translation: CATSRDGGRAPEAFF.

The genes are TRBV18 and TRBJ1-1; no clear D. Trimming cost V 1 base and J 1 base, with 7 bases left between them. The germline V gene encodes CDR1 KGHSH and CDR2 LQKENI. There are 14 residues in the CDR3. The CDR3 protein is CASSPQAGNTEAFF. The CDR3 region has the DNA TGTGCCAGCTCACCACAAGCAGGGAACACTGAAGCTTTCTTT.

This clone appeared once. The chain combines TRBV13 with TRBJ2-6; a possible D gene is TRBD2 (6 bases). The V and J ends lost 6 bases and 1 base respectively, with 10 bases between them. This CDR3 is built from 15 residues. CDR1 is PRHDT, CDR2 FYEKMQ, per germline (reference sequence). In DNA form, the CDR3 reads TGTGCCAGCAGTTTTGGGGGGTCTGGGGCCAACGTCCTGACTTTC. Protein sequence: CASSFGGSGANVLTF.

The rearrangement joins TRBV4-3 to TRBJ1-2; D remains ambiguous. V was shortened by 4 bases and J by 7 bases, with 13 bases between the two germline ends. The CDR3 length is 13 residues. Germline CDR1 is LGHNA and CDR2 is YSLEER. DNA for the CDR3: TGCGCCAGCAGCCCCGGTTTGGTCGGTGGCTACACCTTC. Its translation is CASSPGLVGGYTF.

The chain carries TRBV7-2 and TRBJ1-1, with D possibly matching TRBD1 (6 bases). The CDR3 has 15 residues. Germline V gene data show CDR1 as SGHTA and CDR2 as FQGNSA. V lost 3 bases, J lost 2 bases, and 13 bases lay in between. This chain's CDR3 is CASSLMGQLNTEAFF. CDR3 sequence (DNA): TGTGCCAGCAGCTTGATGGGACAATTAAACACTGAAGCTTTCTTT.

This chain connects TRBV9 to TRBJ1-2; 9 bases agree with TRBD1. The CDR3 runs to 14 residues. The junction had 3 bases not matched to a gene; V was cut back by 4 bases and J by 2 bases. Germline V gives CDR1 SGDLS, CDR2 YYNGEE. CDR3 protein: CASSRTGDNYGYTF. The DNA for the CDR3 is TGTGCCAGCAGCAGGACAGGGGACAACTATGGCTACACCTTC. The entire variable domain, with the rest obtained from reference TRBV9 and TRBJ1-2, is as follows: DSGVTQTPKHLITATGQRVTLRCSPRSGDLSVYWYQQSLDQGLQFLIQYYNGEERAKGNILERFSAQQFPDLHSELNLSSLELGDSALYFCASSRTGDNYGYTFGSGTRLTVV.

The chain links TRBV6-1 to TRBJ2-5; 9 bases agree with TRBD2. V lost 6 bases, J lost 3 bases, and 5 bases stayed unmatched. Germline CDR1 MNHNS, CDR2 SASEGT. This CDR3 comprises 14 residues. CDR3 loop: CASRRGGGKETQYF. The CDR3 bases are TGTGCCAGCAGACGCGGGGGGGGAAAAGAGACCCAGTACTTC.

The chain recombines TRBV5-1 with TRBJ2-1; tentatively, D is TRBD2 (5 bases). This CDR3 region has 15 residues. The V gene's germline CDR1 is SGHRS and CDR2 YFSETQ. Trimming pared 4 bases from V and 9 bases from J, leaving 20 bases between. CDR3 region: CASSLGLSPFPEQFF. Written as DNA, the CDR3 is TGCGCCAGCAGCCTTGGACTCTCCCCCTTTCCTGAGCAGTTCTTC.

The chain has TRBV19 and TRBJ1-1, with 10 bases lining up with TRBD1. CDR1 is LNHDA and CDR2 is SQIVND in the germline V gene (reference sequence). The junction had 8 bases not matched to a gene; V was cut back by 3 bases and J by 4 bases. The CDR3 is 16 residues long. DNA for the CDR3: TGTGCCAGTAGTATCCTCTCGACAGGGGGCGTCACTGAAGCTTTCTTT. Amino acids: CASSILSTGGVTEAFF.

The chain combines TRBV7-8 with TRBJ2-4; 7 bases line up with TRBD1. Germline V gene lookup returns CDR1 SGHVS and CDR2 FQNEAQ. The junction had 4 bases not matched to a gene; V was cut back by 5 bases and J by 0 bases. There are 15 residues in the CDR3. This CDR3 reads CASSPTGIAKNIQYF. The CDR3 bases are TGTGCCAGCAGCCCGACAGGGATAGCCAAAAACATTCAGTACTTC.

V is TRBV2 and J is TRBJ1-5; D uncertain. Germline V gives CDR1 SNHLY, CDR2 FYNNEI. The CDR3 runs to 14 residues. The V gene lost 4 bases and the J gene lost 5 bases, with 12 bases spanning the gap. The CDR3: CASSGTAFDQPQHF. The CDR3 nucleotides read TGTGCCAGCAGTGGGACTGCCTTTGATCAGCCCCAGCATTTT.

The CDR3 reads CSARDSYEQYF. The CDR3, as DNA: TGCAGTGCTAGAGATAGCTACGAGCAGTACTTC. The chain has TRBV20-1 and TRBJ2-7; D is ambiguous. Germline V lookup: CDR1 DFQATT, CDR2 SNEGSKA (reference sequence). Trimming took 0 bases from V and 3 from J, leaving 3 bases between them. The CDR3 is 11 amino acids.

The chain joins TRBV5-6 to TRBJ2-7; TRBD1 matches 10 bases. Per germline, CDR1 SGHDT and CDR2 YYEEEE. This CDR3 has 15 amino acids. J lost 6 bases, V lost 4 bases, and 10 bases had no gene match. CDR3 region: CASSASGTGALEQYF. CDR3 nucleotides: TGTGCCAGCAGCGCGTCCGGGACAGGGGCCCTCGAGCAGTACTTC.

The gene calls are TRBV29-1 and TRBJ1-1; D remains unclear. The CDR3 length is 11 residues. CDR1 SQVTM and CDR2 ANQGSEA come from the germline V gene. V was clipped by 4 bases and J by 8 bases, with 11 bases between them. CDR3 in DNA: TGCAGCGTTGGGGAGGGCAGGGAAGCTTTCTTT. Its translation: CSVGEGREAFF.

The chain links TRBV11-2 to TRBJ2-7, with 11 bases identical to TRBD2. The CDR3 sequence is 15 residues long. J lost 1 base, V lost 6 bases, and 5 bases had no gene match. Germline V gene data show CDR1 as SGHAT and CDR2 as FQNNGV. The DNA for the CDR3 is TGTGCCAGCAGGCCAGCTAGCGGGAGGTCCTACGAGCAGTACTTC. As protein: CASRPASGRSYEQYF.

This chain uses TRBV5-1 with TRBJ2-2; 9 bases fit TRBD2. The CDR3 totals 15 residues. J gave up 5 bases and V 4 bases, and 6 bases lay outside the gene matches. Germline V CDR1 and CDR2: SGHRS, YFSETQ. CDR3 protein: CASSGGLARTGELFF. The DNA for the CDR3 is TGCGCCAGCAGCGGTGGACTAGCGAGGACCGGGGAGCTGTTTTTT.

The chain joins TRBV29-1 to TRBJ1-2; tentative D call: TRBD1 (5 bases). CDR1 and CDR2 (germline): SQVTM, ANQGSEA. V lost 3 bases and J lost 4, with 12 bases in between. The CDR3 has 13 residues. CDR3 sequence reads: CSVDTDRRYGYTF. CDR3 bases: TGCAGCGTTGACACCGACAGACGCTATGGCTACACCTTC. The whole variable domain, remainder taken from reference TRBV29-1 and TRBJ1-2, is SAVISQKPSRDICQRGTSLTIQCQVDSQVTMMFWYRQQPGQSLTLIATANQGSEATYESGFVIDKFPISRPNLTFSTLTVSNMSPEDSSIYLCSVDTDRRYGYTFGSGTRLTVV.

CDR3 sequence: CASSYSGRDGNTIYF. The CDR3 nucleotides read TGTGCCAGCAGTTACTCGGGCAGGGATGGAAACACCATATATTTT. The chain has TRBV6-6 and TRBJ1-3, with TRBD1 as a possible D gene (5 bases). This CDR3 region has 15 residues. Deletions cut 0 bases from V and 3 bases from J, with 9 bases between. Germline V gene lookup returns CDR1 MNHNY and CDR2 SVGAGI (reference sequence).

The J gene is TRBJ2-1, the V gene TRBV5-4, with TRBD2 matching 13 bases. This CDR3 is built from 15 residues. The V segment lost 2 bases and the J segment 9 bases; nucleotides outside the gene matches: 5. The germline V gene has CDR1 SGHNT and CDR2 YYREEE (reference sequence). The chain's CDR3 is CASSFPGTSGTEQFF. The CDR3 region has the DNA TGTGCCAGCAGCTTCCCCGGGACTAGCGGGACTGAGCAGTTCTTC.

The CDR3 protein is CSVEVSGFGEQYF. The CDR3 coding sequence is TGCAGCGTTGAAGTATCAGGATTTGGCGAGCAGTACTTC. The J gene is TRBJ2-7, the V gene TRBV29-1; D gene ambiguous. V lost 1 base and J lost 6, with 13 bases in between. Germline V gives CDR1 SQVTM, CDR2 ANQGSEA. CDR3 length equals 13 residues.

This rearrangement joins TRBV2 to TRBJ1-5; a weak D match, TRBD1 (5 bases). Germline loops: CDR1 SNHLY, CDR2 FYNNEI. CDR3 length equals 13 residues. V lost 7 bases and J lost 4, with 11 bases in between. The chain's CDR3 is CASTSGGNQPQHF. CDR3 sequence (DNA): TGTGCCAGCACGTCGGGGGGTAATCAGCCCCAGCATTTT.

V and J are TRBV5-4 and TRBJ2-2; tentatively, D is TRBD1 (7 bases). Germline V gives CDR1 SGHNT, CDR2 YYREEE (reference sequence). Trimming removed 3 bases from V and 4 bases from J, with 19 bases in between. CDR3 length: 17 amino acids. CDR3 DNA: TGTGCCAGCAGCTCAGGGGGGAGCGGCCTTCTCACCGGGGAGCTGTTTTTT. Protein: CASSSGGSGLLTGELFF.

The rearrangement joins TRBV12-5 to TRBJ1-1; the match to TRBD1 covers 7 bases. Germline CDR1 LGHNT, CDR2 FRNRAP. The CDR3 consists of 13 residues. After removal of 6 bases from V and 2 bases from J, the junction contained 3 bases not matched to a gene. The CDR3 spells CASGGGPNTEAFF. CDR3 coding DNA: TGTGCTAGTGGAGGGGGCCCTAACACTGAAGCTTTCTTT.

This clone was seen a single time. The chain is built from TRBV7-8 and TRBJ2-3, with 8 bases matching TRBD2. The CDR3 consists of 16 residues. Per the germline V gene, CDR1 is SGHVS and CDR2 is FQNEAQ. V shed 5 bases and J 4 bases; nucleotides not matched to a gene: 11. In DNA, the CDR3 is TGTGCCAGCAGCCCTGTCAGCGGGAGTAGGGCAGATACGCAGTATTTT. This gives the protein CASSPVSGSRADTQYF.